The rows below give T cell receptor beta chains drawn from one sample of a study of T cell responses to AZD1222 COVID-19 vaccine. Only in-frame clones appear in the TCRdb table, and some are missing; sequencing was by immunoSEQ multiplex PCR. The top ten clones hold over 2.5% of a sample with around 110,000 clones, approximately 93% of them seen once. The specimen was peripheral blood, collected on day 0 of AZD1222 vaccination. These receptors originate from an adult in good health. CDR3s include the opening cysteine and the closing phenylalanine or tryptophan. D genes are given only for firm matches. Where a row states a size, it is once, few, many or the class of an expanded clone; other rows omit it.

size: NA
D: NA
J: TRBJ1-2
V: TRBV28
DNA: TGTGCCAGCAGTTGGGACCAGGGCTATGGCTACACCTTC
CDR3: CASSWDQGYGYTF

size: NA
D: NA
J: TRBJ2-7
V: TRBV6-5
DNA: TGTGCCAGCAAACAGGTAGAAGGCTACGAGCAGTACTTC
CDR3: CASKQVEGYEQYF

size: NA
D: NA
J: TRBJ1-1
V: TRBV2
DNA: TGTGCCAGCAGCCAGGAAGAGGGCACTGAAGCTTTCTTT
CDR3: CASSQEEGTEAFF

size: NA
D: TRBD1
J: TRBJ2-7
V: TRBV28
DNA: TGTGCCAGCAGTTCCAAAAGGGGGACAGGGACTCCCGAGCAGTACTTC
CDR3: CASSSKRGTGTPEQYF

size: NA
D: NA
J: TRBJ2-3
V: TRBV6-4
DNA: TGTGCCAGCAGTGCAACGGGGAAAAAAACAGATACGCAGTATTTT
CDR3: CASSATGKKTDTQYF

size: NA
D: NA
J: TRBJ1-6
V: TRBV3-1/TRBV3-2
DNA: TGTGCCAGCAGCCCTTCAGGGGTCAAGGATTCACCCCTCCACTTT
CDR3: CASSPSGVKDSPLHF

size: NA
D: NA
J: TRBJ2-5
V: TRBV5-4
DNA: TGTGCCAGCAGCTTGGCTAACGGGATGGGAGAGACCCAGTACTTC
CDR3: CASSLANGMGETQYF

size: NA
D: NA
J: TRBJ1-5
V: TRBV7-9
DNA: TGTGCCAGCAGCCCACCCGGGGGAGGGGATCAGCCCCAGCATTTT
CDR3: CASSPPGGGDQPQHF

size: few
D: TRBD1
J: TRBJ1-2
V: TRBV2
DNA: TGTGCCAGCAGTTTCGGACAGGGCGAGAGGGGTGGCTACACCTTC
CDR3: CASSFGQGERGGYTF

size: few
D: TRBD2
J: TRBJ2-7
V: TRBV30
DNA: TGTGCCTGGAGTTCATCGACTAGCGGGAGGCAGTACTTC
CDR3: CAWSSSTSGRQYF

size: NA
D: NA
J: TRBJ1-1
V: TRBV11-3
DNA: TGTGCCAGCAGTCGGGATTGGGGCACTGAAGCTTTCTTT
CDR3: CASSRDWGTEAFF

size: NA
D: TRBD1
J: TRBJ2-3
V: TRBV7-9
DNA: TGTGCCAGCAGCTCCGGACAGGGGATAGAAGATACGCAGTATTTT
CDR3: CASSSGQGIEDTQYF

size: NA
D: TRBD1
J: TRBJ1-1
V: TRBV9
DNA: TGTGCCAGCAGCCCGGGACAGGGGGCGCGAGCTTTCTTT
CDR3: CASSPGQGARAFF

size: once
D: NA
J: TRBJ2-7
V: TRBV5-1
DNA: TGCGCCAGCAGCTTGGTAGGGGACGTCTACGAGCAGTACTTC
CDR3: CASSLVGDVYEQYF

size: NA
D: NA
J: TRBJ1-4
V: TRBV27
DNA: TGTGCCAGCAGTTTACTAGTATCTGACGAAAAACTGTTTTTT
CDR3: CASSLLVSDEKLFF

size: once
D: NA
J: TRBJ2-1
V: TRBV11-3
DNA: TGTGCCAGCAGCTTAGATCGCACGGGTGAGCAGTTCTTC
CDR3: CASSLDRTGEQFF

size: NA
D: TRBD2
J: TRBJ2-1
V: TRBV11-3
DNA: TGTGCCAGCAGCCCTGGGACTAGCGGCAATGAGCAGTTCTTC
CDR3: CASSPGTSGNEQFF

size: once
D: NA
J: TRBJ1-2
V: TRBV25-1
DNA: TGTGCCAGCAGTGGGATCCTTAACTATGGCTACACCTTC
CDR3: CASSGILNYGYTF

size: NA
D: NA
J: TRBJ2-7
V: TRBV3-1/TRBV3-2
DNA: TGTGCCAGCAGCCAAGGTGGCGGGAAGGGTGTGCAGTACTTC
CDR3: CASSQGGGKGVQYF

size: NA
D: TRBD2
J: TRBJ2-5
V: TRBV9
DNA: TGTGCCAGCAGCGTAGGTCCCGGGAGGTTGGAGACCCAGTACTTC
CDR3: CASSVGPGRLETQYF

size: NA
D: NA
J: TRBJ1-5
V: TRBV20-1
DNA: TGCAGTGCTAGTGGAAGGGGGAATCAGCCCCAGCATTTT
CDR3: CSASGRGNQPQHF

size: NA
D: TRBD1
J: TRBJ2-3
V: TRBV19
DNA: TGTGCCAGTAGGCTTCCCGGGACAGGAGATACGCAGTATTTT
CDR3: CASRLPGTGDTQYF

size: NA
D: TRBD2
J: TRBJ2-7
V: TRBV7-3
DNA: TGTGCCAGCAGCAAAAGTGGCGGGAGTCTTCTGTTC
CDR3: CASSKSGGSLLF

size: NA
D: NA
J: TRBJ2-7
V: TRBV6-5
DNA: TGTGCCAGCAATAGTCGCGAGCAGTACTTC
CDR3: CASNSREQYF

size: NA
D: NA
J: TRBJ1-1
V: TRBV18
DNA: TGTGCCAGCTCACCGGCTACGAACACTGAAGCTTTCTTT
CDR3: CASSPATNTEAFF

size: NA
D: NA
J: TRBJ1-4
V: TRBV28
DNA: TGTGCCAGCAGTTACGGCGCCAATAATGAAAAACTGTTTTTT
CDR3: CASSYGANNEKLFF

size: once
D: NA
J: TRBJ2-3
V: TRBV28
DNA: TGTGCCAGCAGAATCTACGGAGCGGGACAAGATACGCAGTATTTT
CDR3: CASRIYGAGQDTQYF

size: NA
D: TRBD1
J: TRBJ2-7
V: TRBV28
DNA: TGTGCCAGCAGTGAACACCCCCGGGACAGAGCCTACGAGCAGTACTTC
CDR3: CASSEHPRDRAYEQYF

size: NA
D: NA
J: TRBJ1-1
V: TRBV7-9
DNA: TGTGCCAGCAGCTCTAATACAGGGTTGAAAGCTTTCTTT
CDR3: CASSSNTGLKAFF